This TCR beta chain was documented in a study of human T cells and chemical hapten exposure (dated by TCRdb to the early 2020s). About the study as a whole: For sensitization, 2% DPC in acetone was applied to a roughly 2 cm by roughly 2 cm area of upper inner arm skin. Throughout the study period of around 25 weeks, patients also received therapeutic DPC doses to the scalp every week. Patch testing was done on the upper back using Finn chambers containing 0.01% DPC, and results were scored after 6 days according to International Contact Dermatitis Research Group standards. Most of the patients in the cohort were female, and the cohort covered alopecia areata with under or over 50% scalp involvement, alopecia totalis and alopecia universalis. Libraries were pooled for sequencing, and per-sample TCR yields varied mainly because of small differences in library volumes within the pool. In alopecia patients, the study followed how the peripheral blood TCR repertoire changed in vivo over primary and secondary sensitization to diphenylcyclopropenone (DPC), a hapten. Blood samples were taken from patients before sensitization (week 0) and at 2, 6 and about 24 weeks after DPC sensitization. Blood for TCR sequencing was provided by twenty-nine alopecia patients at one to four time points (pre-sensitization, 2, 6 and 24 weeks).

The receptor library was made with RACE. Sequencer: NextSeq 500. During library preparation, unique molecular identifiers were attached to individual cDNA molecules so that TCRs could be counted in a quantitative, reproducible way. From each blood RNA sample, both TCR alpha and TCR beta chains were sequenced. The paper's processing steps were these. Samples had a median of about 96,000 TCRs, with a range from 23,224 to 690,600. The Decombinator software suite was used to annotate V, J and CDR3 in the TCR reads. To make PS versus PT1 abundance plots, every sample was subsampled to the same number of TCRs (28,000). Expanded TCRs were defined as absent before sensitization and observed at least eight times at the 2-week time point. TCRdb's own reprocessing of the public reads used fastp at Q25 and MiXCR and kept productive beta chains. CDR3 protein duplicates are merged, each entry listing the most common genes and DNA. It is TCRdb's table, rather than the study itself, that gives the V and J calls and clone size. The sample contains 70,000 to 90,000 distinct CDR3 sequences, about 10% of them found a single time. Clones ranked in the top ten supply about 5% of the sample.

In the paper's terms, the time point label means: patch test 2, 6 weeks after DPC sensitization. The treatment or condition label for this specimen denotes: therapeutic diphenylcyclopropenone sensitization with weekly scalp DPC. At each patch-test visit, blood was drawn before the patch test was applied. Patients were eligible if aged 18 to 70, diagnosed with alopecia and judged suitable for DPC therapy, and pregnant patients were excluded. Total RNA was isolated from unfractionated whole blood collected in Tempus Blood RNA tubes. The study at large found these results: A positive correlation was found between the number of PT1 expanded TCRs and patch test score, with significance reached at thresholds 8, 16 and 32 but not 4. Because every patient had alopecia, a presumed autoimmune disease, the patients' immune response might differ from that of healthy individuals. Compared with pre-sensitization or healthy control sets, expanded TCRs formed significantly more large CDR3 similarity clusters, which is consistent with antigen-driven responses. DPC sensitization did not change the number of TCRs with a frequency above 1 in 1000, and there was no evidence of changes in global repertoire structure. Repeated subsampling changed both the strength of the expansion versus patch-test correlation and the threshold at which that correlation became significant.

In the germline V gene (reference sequence), CDR1 corresponds to SEHNR and CDR2 to FQNEAQ. The CDR3, from cysteine to phenylalanine, totals 15 residues. Just the 45-base CDR3 DNA is kept, in frame starting at base 1. The V end loses 2 bases and the J end loses 5 bases, and a stretch of 13 bases separates them. This clonotype was seen only a few times. The antigen it recognizes is unknown. No base quality values were provided; no much bigger clone lies one nucleotide off. The V and J segments used are TRBV7-9 and TRBJ2-1; the D gene is perhaps TRBD2, on 6 matching bases. Sequenced here: whole blood, sampled in connection with sensitization to the hapten diphenylcyclopropenone (DPC). This receptor was obtained from a woman between 50 and 59 years old with alopecia areata. Some clones in this sample may be carry-over from other donors' samples. CDR3 protein: CASSLFRGRNNEQFF. The sequenced DNA is TGTGCCAGCAGCTTATTTCGGGGGAGGAACAATGAGCAGTTCTTC.